Each of the 5 T cell receptor beta chains below was sequenced from the same sample in a study of cytomegalovirus exposure and HLA in healthy donors. The PCR employed 60 Vbeta primers together with 13 Jbeta primers. Clones were sequenced by immunoSEQ multiplex PCR, and TCRdb holds only the in-frame ones, with some missing. This sample has approximately 190,000 clones, with roughly 13% found just once. The sample taken for sequencing was PBMCs. The receptors were sampled from a man over 45 in good health and CMV-seropositive.

This clone was observed a few times. The V and J genes are TRBV30 and TRBJ2-7; D remains unclear. The V end lost 1 base, the J end lost 5 bases, and 12 bases lay between the germline ends. The CDR3 sequence is 13 residues long. The V gene's germline CDR1 is GTSNPN and CDR2 SVGIG (reference sequence). The CDR3 here is CAWSGSGMDEQYF. DNA for the CDR3: TGTGCCTGGAGTGGGTCAGGTATGGACGAGCAGTACTTC.

CDR3 DNA sequence: TGCGCCAGCAGCTTGGCAGGGTTGAGCACCGGGGAGCTGTTTTTT. This gives the protein CASSLAGLSTGELFF. The chain employs TRBV5-1 and TRBJ2-2; D might be TRBD1 (5 bases). V gave up 0 bases and J gave up 4 bases, with 10 bases separating them. The CDR3 length is 15 residues. Germline-derived CDR1 and CDR2 are SGHRS and YFSETQ.

This clone was counted only a few times. The chain uses TRBV10-2 and TRBJ1-6, with no clear D. The germline gives CDR1 WSHSY, CDR2 SAAADI. This CDR3 region has 15 residues. The V end lost 1 base, the J end lost 8 bases, and 12 bases lay between the germline ends. The DNA of the CDR3 is TGCGCCAGCAGTGAGTTTGGACTCCGGTATTCACCCCTCCACTTT. Amino acids: CASSEFGLRYSPLHF.

In this sample, this clone turned up a few times. The gene calls are TRBV30 and TRBJ1-2; D is possibly TRBD1 (6 bases). The CDR3 extends over 15 amino acids. Germline-derived CDR1 and CDR2 are GTSNPN and SVGIG (reference sequence). Deletions cut 1 base from V and 8 bases from J, with 20 bases between. The CDR3 DNA reads as TGTGCCTGGAGTGCACTAAGCAGGGGACTACGAGGCTACACCTTC. This translates into CAWSALSRGLRGYTF.

This clone was picked up one time. CDR3 region: CASGTGTSGVYEQYF. CDR3 sequence (DNA): TGTGCCAGCGGAACCGGGACTAGCGGAGTCTACGAGCAGTACTTC. This chain uses TRBV6-6 with TRBJ2-5; 11 nucleotides agree with TRBD2. With the DNA end fitting TRBJ2-7 better, the J assignment may be wrong. Germline-derived CDR1 and CDR2 are MNHNY and SVGAGI (reference sequence). CDR3 length: 15 residues.